These 8 T cell receptor beta chains were all obtained from the same sample, sequenced in a study of blood T cell repertoires in COVID-19. The data were produced by immunoSEQ multiplex PCR, yet TCRdb's version contains in-frame clones alone and is incomplete. The sample has more than 350,000 clones, around nine tenths seen once. The specimen was PBMCs or T cells enriched from blood (not recorded which). Receptor source: a young woman who had been exposed to COVID-19.

The gene calls are TRBV19 and TRBJ1-1; no definite D call. The germline CDR1 and CDR2 sequences are LNHDA and SQIVND (reference sequence). Trimming removed 3 bases at V and 2 bases at J, with 10 bases between. This CDR3 comprises 14 residues. The CDR3 nucleotides are TGTGCCAGTAGTATCGCGGTCCTCAACACTGAAGCTTTCTTT. Protein: CASSIAVLNTEAFF.

This chain joins TRBV9 and TRBJ1-6; 9 positions match TRBD1. Germline CDR1 and CDR2: SGDLS and YYNGEE. Trimming removed 4 bases from V and 10 bases from J; junction bases left unmatched: 12. The CDR3 consists of 16 residues. In DNA, the CDR3 is TGTGCCAGCAGCTCAAAGGCAGGACAGGGGATATCACCCCTCCACTTT. This translates into CASSSKAGQGISPLHF.

The chain combines TRBV7-8 with TRBJ1-4; 9 bases match TRBD1. This CDR3 has 18 amino acids. Germline CDR1 SGHVS, CDR2 FQNEAQ. With V trimmed by 3 bases and J by 0 bases, 8 bases remained unmatched. CDR3 residues: CASSFPGDRDPTNEKLFF. The CDR3 DNA reads TGTGCCAGCAGCTTCCCGGGGGACAGGGACCCAACTAATGAAAAACTGTTTTTT.

This chain uses TRBV5-1 with TRBJ2-4, with D possibly TRBD2 on 5 matching bases. Germline V gene sequence: CDR1 SGHRS, CDR2 YFSETQ. The CDR3 totals 14 residues. With 3 bases removed from V and 8 bases from J, the gap between germline ends came to 15 bases. The CDR3 region has the DNA TGCGCCAGCAGCTGGACCGGGGTCATGGACATTCAGTACTTC. Its protein is CASSWTGVMDIQYF.

The genes are TRBV7-3 and TRBJ1-1, with D hard to call. This CDR3 comprises 13 residues. Trimming stripped 6 bases from V and 3 bases from J, with 11 bases between. Germline CDR1 and CDR2: SGHTA and FQGTGA. Here the CDR3 DNA reads TGTGCCAGCAGGGAAAAAGCGGACACTGAAGCTTTCTTT. Its protein is CASREKADTEAFF.

This chain joins TRBV27 and TRBJ2-7; 8 nucleotides line up with TRBD1. CDR1 MNHEY and CDR2 SMNVEV come from the germline V gene (reference sequence). Losses at the gene ends were 5 bases for V and 6 bases for J; bases not matched to a gene: 6. The CDR3 covers 13 residues. CDR3 in amino acids: CASSAKDRGEQYF. CDR3 nucleotides: TGTGCCAGCAGTGCCAAAGACAGGGGCGAGCAGTACTTC.

This clone has only one observation. The genes are TRBV28 and TRBJ1-2, with 8 nucleotides matching TRBD1. Germline V gene lookup returns CDR1 MDHEN and CDR2 SYDVKM. Trimming cost V 6 bases and J 6 bases; bases outside gene matches: 9. The CDR3 is 14 residues long. The CDR3 DNA follows: TGTGCCAGCAGCCCAGGGACAGGTTTAAATGGCTACACCTTC. This gives the protein CASSPGTGLNGYTF.

This rearrangement joins TRBV10-2 to TRBJ1-3; D possibly corresponds to TRBD1 (5 bases). Germline assignment: CDR1 WSHSY and CDR2 SAAADI. With 2 bases removed from V and 2 bases from J, the gap between germline ends came to 13 bases. This CDR3 contains 16 residues. The CDR3 DNA reads as TGCGCCAGCAGTGAGGTTCCGGGGGAACCTGGAAACACCATATATTTT. Its protein is CASSEVPGEPGNTIYF.